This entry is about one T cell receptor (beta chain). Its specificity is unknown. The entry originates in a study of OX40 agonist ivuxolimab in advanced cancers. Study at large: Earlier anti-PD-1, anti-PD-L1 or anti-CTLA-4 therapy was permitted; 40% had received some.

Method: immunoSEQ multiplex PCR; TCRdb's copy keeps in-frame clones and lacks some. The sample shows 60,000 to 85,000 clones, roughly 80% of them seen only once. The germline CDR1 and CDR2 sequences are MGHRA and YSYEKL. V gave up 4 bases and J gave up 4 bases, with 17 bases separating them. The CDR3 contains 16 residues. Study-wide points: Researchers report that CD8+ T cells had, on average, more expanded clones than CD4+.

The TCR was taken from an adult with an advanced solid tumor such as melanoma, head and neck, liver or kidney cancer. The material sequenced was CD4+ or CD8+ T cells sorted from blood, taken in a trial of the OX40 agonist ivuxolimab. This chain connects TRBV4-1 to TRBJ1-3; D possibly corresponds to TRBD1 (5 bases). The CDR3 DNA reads TGCGCCAGCAGCCTCAAGACCGGGACCGGGGGAAACACCATATATTTT. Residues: CASSLKTGTGGNTIYF.